This TCR beta chain was identified during a study of breast tumors, draining lymph nodes, adjacent tissues (dated by TCRdb to about 2016). Looking at the study overall: The study compared TCR beta repertoires across tumor, adjacent nontumor tissue and axillary lymph nodes from breast cancer patients. In human breast cancer, the study set out to evaluate how tumor, surrounding tissue and draining lymph node repertoires relate to one another and whether T cells may move between these sites. Points the paper makes about the study in general: In luminal-like breast cancer, tumor and nontumor tissue repertoires resembled each other significantly more than in basal-like breast cancer. Rather than being directly demonstrated, the conclusion that tumor T cells originate in lymph nodes was presented as consistent with a hypothesis. A scenario in which most tumor T cells derive from the lymph node and then expand within tumor tissue was judged to be consistent with the data. Tumor T-cell repertoires showed less diversity than lymph node repertoires and more diversity than nontumor tissue repertoires, and tumor T-cell repertoires showed preferential V and J gene usage.

The germline V and J ends show losses of 0 bases and 3 bases respectively, and no gene match explains 3 bases of the junction. The CDR3 starts with the cysteine, ends with the phenylalanine, and has 16 residues. Here the CDR3 DNA is all that survives: 48 bases in frame from base 1. Sequences SGHKS (CDR1) and YYEKEE (CDR2) are obtained from the germline V gene (reference sequence). A word on this clonotype: The antigen it binds to is not known. Within one base of it there is no much larger clone, and no base qualities were kept.

Data came from an Illumina HiSeq 2000. TCR beta chain libraries were generated by multiplex PCR amplification. High-throughput sequencing was used to analyze the amplified TCR beta chain products. The public reads were quality trimmed at Q25 with fastp and then assembled into clones with MiXCR by TCRdb, keeping productive beta chains. Identical CDR3 proteins give one entry, which carries the most common genes and DNA. The sample has approximately 63,000 distinct CDR3 sequences on record, less than 75% of them singletons. The ten most abundant clones make up about 19% of the sample. The sequencing sample was made of breast tumor tissue. Recombination linked TRBV5-5 to TRBJ1-6, and 7 bases in between align with TRBD1. The source of this sequence is a female donor with breast cancer. Some clones in this sample may be carry-over from other donors' samples. The CDR3 amino acid sequence is: CASSLGQGNYNSPLHF. The DNA reads as follows: TGTGCCAGCAGCTTGGGACAGGGCAACTATAATTCACCCCTCCACTTT.